This TCR beta chain was documented in a study of T cells in Graves' hyperthyroidism and ophthalmopathy. Study-wide results and limits: Most expanded thyroid clonotypes above 0.001 recurred in blood.

V was cut by 6 bases and J by 3 bases, with 21 bases left in between. Germline V gives CDR1 LNHDA, CDR2 SQIVND (reference sequence). The CDR3 loop spans 17 amino acids. TCR beta CDR3 region amplification was performed from RNA transcripts. With the HTBI primer set, the TCR CDR3 went through a first round of RT-PCR. TCRdb called the multiplex PCR reads again in MiXCR, with one record for every CDR3 protein. The sample lists under 450,000 distinct CDR3 sequences, around an eighth occurring once. There are a few counts of this clonotype. Its antigen is unknown. Sequences were obtained from blood. J is TRBJ1-5 and V is TRBV19; weak D call: TRBD1 (6 bases). The TCR was taken from a man aged 25-45 years with Graves' hyperthyroidism that later progressed to Graves' ophthalmopathy. Written as DNA, the CDR3 is TGTGCCAGTAGCCCTGGACAGAGGAGAAGACACAATCAGCCCCAGCATTTT. This translates into CASSPGQRRRHNQPQHF.